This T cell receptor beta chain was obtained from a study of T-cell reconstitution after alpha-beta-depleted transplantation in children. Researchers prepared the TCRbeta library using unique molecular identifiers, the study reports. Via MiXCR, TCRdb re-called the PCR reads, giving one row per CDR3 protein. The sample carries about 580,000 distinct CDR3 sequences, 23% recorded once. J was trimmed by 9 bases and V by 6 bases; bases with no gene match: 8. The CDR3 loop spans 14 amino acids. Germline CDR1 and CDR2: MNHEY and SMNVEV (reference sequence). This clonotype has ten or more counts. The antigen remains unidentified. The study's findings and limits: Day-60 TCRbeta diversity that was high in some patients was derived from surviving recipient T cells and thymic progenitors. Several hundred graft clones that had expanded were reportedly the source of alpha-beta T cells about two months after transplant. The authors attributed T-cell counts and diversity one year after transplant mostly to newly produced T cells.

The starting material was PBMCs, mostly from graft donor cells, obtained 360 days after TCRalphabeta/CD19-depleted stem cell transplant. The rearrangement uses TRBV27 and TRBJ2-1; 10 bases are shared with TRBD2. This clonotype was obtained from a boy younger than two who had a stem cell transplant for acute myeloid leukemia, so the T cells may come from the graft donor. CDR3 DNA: TGTGCCAGCAGGAGCGGGGGGGCCTTAAGTGAGCAGTTCTTC. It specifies CASRSGGALSEQFF.